This is a list of T cell receptor beta chains from one sample in a study of T cells expressing NK-cell markers. TCRdb reanalyzed the 5' RACE reads, giving one entry per CDR3 protein sequence and no DNA. The specimen's table records approximately 550,000 distinct CDR3 sequences. The sequencing sample was made of blood T cells: a sorted CD56 or NKG2C T cell subset, CD4+ or CD8+ T cells, or bulk PBMC T cells (not recorded which). Receptors were obtained from a man between 18 and 35 years old in good health. Both conserved end residues are part of each CDR3.

TRBJ1-2 | TRBV24-1 | CATSDERYGYTF
TRBJ2-5 | TRBV7-9 | CASSLRGPPIQEETQYF
TRBJ2-1 | TRBV20-1 | CSARDNGLVGENEQFF
TRBJ2-3 | TRBV5-1 | CASSSPGLAGVRSDTQYF
TRBJ2-1 | TRBV20-1 | CSARDLGFRNEQFF
TRBJ2-2 | TRBV18 | CASSPWTENTGELFF
TRBJ2-4 | TRBV7-9 | CASSLRAGSKNIQYF
TRBJ1-4 | TRBV5-5 | CASSLRREAAEKLFF
TRBJ2-1 | TRBV27 | CASSPRGGHEQFF
TRBJ2-1 | TRBV6-1 | CASSEVVQGLEQFF
TRBJ2-7 | TRBV6-5 | CASSYSWLAGVEQYF
TRBJ2-5 | TRBV15 | CATSSDRGQETQYF
TRBJ1-5 | TRBV7-2 | CASSLSATRSQPQHF
TRBJ2-1 | TRBV12-3/TRBV12-4 | CATKPIGQGFNEQFF
TRBJ2-5 | TRBV7-8 | CASSLDEREGYRETQYF
TRBJ2-1 | TRBV5-1 | CASSLSFRSSYNEQFF
TRBJ1-3 | TRBV6-2/TRBV6-3 | CASSLAFSSGNTIYF
TRBJ2-5 | TRBV7-9 | CASSLPAGQQETQYF
TRBJ1-2 | TRBV12-3/TRBV12-4 | CASTLGGGYTF
TRBJ2-1 | TRBV3-1 | CASSQGRLSSYNEQFF
TRBJ2-2 | TRBV6-5 | CASSYSQGAGTGELFF
TRBJ1-1 | TRBV30 | CAWSVTFGPEAFF
TRBJ1-1 | TRBV6-5 | CASSLPQTGVHEAFF
TRBJ2-5 | TRBV4-1 | CASSQETTRETQYF
TRBJ2-3 | TRBV6-2/TRBV6-3 | CASSPTRVSTDTQYF
TRBJ1-2 | TRBV7-2 | CASSLGGMGTNYGYTF
TRBJ1-1 | TRBV18 | CASSPVAGGYEAFF
TRBJ2-3 | TRBV7-6 | CASSFPDVAGAGSTDTQYF
TRBJ2-7 | TRBV28 | CASRQGAESYEQYF
TRBJ2-1 | TRBV15 | CATSRDLALAEQFF
TRBJ1-1 | TRBV7-6 | CASSLAKTGGDTEAFF
TRBJ2-3 | TRBV10-3 | CAITRQGSTDTQYF
TRBJ2-7 | TRBV15 | CATSRGGQGLPQQYF
TRBJ1-1 | TRBV5-1 | CASSLPGANTEAFF
TRBJ2-1 | TRBV5-1 | CASSLNWGRSLGNEQFF
TRBJ2-5 | TRBV5-1 | CASSSGTSAQETQYF
TRBJ2-7 | TRBV20-1 | CSARDYTEEQYF
TRBJ2-2 | TRBV11-1 | CASSTWASGVTGELFF
TRBJ1-1 | TRBV12-3/TRBV12-4 | CASSRERGTEAFF
TRBJ2-1 | TRBV6-5 | CASSYGVRHNEQFF
TRBJ2-3 | TRBV20-1 | CSVIQGGSMADTQYF
TRBJ1-1 | TRBV4-2 | CASSQGGDQAFF
TRBJ1-1 | TRBV6-1 | CASRKGSVGTEAFF
TRBJ2-1 | TRBV20-1 | CSARDGSNRNEQFF
TRBJ2-2 | TRBV29-1 | CSAEDRANTGELFF
TRBJ2-1 | TRBV5-6 | CASSLASGSRHEQFF
TRBJ2-3 | TRBV20-1 | CSARDPRSRSTDTQYF
TRBJ2-3 | TRBV11-2 | CASSPFRLAGVGTDTQYF